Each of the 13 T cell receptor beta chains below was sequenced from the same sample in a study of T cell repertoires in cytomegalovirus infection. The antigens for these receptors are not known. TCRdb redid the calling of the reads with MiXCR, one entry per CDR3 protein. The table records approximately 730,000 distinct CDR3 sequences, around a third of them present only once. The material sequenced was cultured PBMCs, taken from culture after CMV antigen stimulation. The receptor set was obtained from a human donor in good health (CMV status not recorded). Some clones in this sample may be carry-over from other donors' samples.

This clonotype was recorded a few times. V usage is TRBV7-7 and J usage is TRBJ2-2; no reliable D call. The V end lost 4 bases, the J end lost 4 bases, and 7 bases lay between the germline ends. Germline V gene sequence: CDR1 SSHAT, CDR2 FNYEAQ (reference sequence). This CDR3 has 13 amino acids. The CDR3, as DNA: TGTGCCAGCAGCTCCAAGGGCACCGGGGAGCTGTTTTTT. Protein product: CASSSKGTGELFF.

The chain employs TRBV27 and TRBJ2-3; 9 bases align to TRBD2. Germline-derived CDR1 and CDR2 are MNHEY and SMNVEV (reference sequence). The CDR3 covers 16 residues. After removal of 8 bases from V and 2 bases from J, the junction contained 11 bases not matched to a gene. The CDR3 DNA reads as TGTGCCAGCGGACGGGATCCGGGACTAGCCACAGATACGCAGTATTTT. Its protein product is CASGRDPGLATDTQYF.

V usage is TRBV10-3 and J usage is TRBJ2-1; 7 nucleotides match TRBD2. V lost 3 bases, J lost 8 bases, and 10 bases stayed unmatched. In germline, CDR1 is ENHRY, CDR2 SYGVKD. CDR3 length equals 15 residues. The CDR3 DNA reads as TGTGCCATCAGTGATAGGCGGGAGAAGGATCATGAGCAGTTCTTC. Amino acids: CAISDRREKDHEQFF.

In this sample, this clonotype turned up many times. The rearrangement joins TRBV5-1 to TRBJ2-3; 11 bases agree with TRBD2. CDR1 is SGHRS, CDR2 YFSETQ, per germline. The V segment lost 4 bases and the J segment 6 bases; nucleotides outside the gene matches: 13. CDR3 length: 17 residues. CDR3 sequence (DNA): TGCGCCAGCAGCCCCGGGCCCACTAGCGGGGGTGTGGATACGCAGTATTTT. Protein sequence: CASSPGPTSGGVDTQYF.

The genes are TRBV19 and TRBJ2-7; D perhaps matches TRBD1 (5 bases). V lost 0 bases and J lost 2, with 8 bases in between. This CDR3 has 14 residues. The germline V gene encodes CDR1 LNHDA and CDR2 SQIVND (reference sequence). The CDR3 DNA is TGTGCCAGTAGTATAGACAGGGTCCCCTACGAGCAGTACTTC. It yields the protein CASSIDRVPYEQYF.

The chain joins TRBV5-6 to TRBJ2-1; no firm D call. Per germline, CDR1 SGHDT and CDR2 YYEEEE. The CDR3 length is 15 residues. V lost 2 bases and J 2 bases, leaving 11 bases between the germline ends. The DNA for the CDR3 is TGTGCCAGCAGCTTTGGGCGGCAGGCCTACAATGAGCAGTTCTTC. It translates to CASSFGRQAYNEQFF.

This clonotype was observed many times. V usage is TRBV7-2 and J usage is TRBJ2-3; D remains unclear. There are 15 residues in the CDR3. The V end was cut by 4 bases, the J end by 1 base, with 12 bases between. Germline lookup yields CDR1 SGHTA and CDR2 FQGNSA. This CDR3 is CASSWASRGTDTQYF. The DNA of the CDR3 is TGTGCCAGCAGCTGGGCGTCACGGGGCACAGATACGCAGTATTTT. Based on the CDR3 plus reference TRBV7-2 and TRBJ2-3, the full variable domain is GAGVSQSPSNKVTEKGKDVELRCDPISGHTALYWYRQSLGQGLEFLIYFQGNSAPDKSGLPSDRFSAERTGGSVSTLTIQRTQQEDSAVYLCASSWASRGTDTQYFGPGTRLTVL.

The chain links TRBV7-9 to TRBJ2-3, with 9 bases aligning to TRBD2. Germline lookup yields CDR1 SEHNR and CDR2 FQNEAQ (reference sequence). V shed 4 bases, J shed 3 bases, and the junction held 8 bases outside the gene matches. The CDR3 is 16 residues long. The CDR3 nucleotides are TGTGCCAGCAGCTCAGCTAGCGGGGCAGGAACAGATACGCAGTATTTT. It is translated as CASSSASGAGTDTQYF.

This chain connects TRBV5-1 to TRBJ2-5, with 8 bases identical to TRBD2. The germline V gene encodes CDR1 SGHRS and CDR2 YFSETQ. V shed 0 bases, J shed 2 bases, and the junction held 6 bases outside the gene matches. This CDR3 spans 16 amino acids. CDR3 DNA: TGCGCCAGCAGCTTGGCGACGGGGACTAGACAAGAGACCCAGTACTTC. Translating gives CASSLATGTRQETQYF.

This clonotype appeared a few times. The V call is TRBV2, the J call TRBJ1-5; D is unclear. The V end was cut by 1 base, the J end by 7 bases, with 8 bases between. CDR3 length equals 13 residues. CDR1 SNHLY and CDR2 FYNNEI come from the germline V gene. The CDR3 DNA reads TGTGCCAGCAGTGAAGTGGTGGGGCAGCCCCAGCATTTT. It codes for CASSEVVGQPQHF.

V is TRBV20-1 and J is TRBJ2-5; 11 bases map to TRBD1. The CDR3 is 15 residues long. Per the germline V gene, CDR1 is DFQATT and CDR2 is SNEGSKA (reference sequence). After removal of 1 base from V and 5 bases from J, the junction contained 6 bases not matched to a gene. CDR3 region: CSARGGTGGSETQYF. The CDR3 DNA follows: TGCAGTGCTAGAGGTGGGACAGGGGGGTCGGAGACCCAGTACTTC.

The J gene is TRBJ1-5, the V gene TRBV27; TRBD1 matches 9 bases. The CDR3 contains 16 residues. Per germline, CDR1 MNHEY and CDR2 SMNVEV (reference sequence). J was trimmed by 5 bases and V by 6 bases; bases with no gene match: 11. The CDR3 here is CASSPRDRVIDQPQHF. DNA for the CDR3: TGTGCCAGCAGCCCCCGGGACAGGGTAATTGATCAGCCCCAGCATTTT.

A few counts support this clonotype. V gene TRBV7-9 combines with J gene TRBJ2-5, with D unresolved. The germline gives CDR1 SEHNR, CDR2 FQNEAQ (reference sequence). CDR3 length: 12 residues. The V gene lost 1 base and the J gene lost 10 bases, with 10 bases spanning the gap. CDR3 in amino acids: CASSLENLYQYF. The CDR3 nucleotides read TGTGCCAGCAGCTTAGAGAACTTATACCAGTACTTC.